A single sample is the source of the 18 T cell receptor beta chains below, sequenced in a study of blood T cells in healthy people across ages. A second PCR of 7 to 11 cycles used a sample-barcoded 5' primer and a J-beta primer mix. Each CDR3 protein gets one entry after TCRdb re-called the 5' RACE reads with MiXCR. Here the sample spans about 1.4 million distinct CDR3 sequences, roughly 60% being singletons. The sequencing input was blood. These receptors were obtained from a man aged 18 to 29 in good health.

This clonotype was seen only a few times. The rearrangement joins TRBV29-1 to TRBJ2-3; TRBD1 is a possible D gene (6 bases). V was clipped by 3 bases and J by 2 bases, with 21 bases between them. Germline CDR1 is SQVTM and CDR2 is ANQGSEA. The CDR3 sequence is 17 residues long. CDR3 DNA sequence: TGCAGCGTTGATCAAGAAGAGGCAGGGGTTATCACAGATACGCAGTATTTT. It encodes CSVDQEEAGVITDTQYF.

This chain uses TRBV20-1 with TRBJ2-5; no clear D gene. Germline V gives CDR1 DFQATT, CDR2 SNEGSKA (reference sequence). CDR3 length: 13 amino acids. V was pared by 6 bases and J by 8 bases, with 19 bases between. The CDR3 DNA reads TGCAGTGCCCGGAGCCCCAAAGAGATCACCCAGTACTTC. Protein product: CSARSPKEITQYF.

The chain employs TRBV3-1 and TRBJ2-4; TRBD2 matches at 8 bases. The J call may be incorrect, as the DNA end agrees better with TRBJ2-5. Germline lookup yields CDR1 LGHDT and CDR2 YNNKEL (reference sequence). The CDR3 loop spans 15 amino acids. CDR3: CASSQVTGGGETQYF. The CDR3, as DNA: TGTGCCAGCAGCCAAGTGACGGGAGGGGGGGAGACCCAGTACTTC.

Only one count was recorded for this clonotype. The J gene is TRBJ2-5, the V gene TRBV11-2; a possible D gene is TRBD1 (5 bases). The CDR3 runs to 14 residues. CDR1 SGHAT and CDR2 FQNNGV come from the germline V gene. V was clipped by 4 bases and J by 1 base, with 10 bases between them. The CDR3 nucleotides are TGTGCCAGCAGCTCGGCCAGGGTCCAAGAGACCCAGTACTTC. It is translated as CASSSARVQETQYF.

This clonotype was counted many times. CDR3 in DNA: TGTGCCAGCAGCCAAGATGGGGCGGATACGCAGTATTTT. This gives the protein CASSQDGADTQYF. The gene calls are TRBV4-2 and TRBJ2-3, with D maybe TRBD1 (5 bases). V was trimmed by 0 bases and J by 6 bases, leaving 7 bases between them. The CDR3 has 13 amino acids. Germline V CDR1 and CDR2: LGHNA, YNFKEQ.

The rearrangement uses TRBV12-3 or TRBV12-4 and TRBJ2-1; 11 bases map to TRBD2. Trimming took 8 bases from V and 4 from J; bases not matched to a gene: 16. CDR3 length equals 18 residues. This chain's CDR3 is CASGDGRTSGSVYNEQFF. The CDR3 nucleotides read TGTGCCAGCGGCGATGGCAGAACTAGCGGGAGTGTATACAATGAGCAGTTCTTC.

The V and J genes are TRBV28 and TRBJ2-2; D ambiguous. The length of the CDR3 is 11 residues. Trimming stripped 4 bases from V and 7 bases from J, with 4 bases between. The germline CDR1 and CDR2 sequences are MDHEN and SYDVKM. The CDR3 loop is CASSSIGELFF. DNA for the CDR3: TGTGCCAGCAGTTCTATCGGGGAGCTGTTTTTT.

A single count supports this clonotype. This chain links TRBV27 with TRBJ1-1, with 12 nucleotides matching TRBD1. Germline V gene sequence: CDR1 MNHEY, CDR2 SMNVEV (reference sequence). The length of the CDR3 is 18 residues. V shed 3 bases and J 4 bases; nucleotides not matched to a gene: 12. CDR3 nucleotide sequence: TGTGCCAGCAGTTTGGGCTCGGGACAGGGGGCCGGCGGCACTGAAGCTTTCTTT. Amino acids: CASSLGSGQGAGGTEAFF.

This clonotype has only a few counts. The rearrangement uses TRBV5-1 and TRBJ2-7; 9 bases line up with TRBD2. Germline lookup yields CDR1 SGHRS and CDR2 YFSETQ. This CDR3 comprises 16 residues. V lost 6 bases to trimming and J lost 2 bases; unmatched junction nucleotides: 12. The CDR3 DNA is TGCGCCAGCAAGCTACATCTTAGCGGGAGCACCTACGAGCAGTACTTC. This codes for CASKLHLSGSTYEQYF. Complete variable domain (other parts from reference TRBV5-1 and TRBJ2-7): KAGVTQTPRYLIKTRGQQVTLSCSPISGHRSVSWYQQTPGQGLQFLFEYFSETQRNKGNFPGRFSGRQFSNSRSEMNVSTLELGDSALYLCASKLHLSGSTYEQYFGPGTRLTVT.

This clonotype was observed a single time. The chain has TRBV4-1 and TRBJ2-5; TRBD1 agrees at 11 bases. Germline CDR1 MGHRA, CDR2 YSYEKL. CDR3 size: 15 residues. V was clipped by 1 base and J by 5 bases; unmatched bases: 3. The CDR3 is CASSQADRGRETQYF. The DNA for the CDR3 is TGCGCCAGCAGCCAAGCGGACAGGGGGCGGGAGACCCAGTACTTC.

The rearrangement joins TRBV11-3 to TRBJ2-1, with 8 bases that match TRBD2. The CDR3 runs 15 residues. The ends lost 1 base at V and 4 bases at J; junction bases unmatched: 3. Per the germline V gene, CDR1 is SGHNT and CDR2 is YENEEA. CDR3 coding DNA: TGTGCCAGCAGCTTAGGTCCTAGCGGGTACAATGAGCAGTTCTTC. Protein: CASSLGPSGYNEQFF.

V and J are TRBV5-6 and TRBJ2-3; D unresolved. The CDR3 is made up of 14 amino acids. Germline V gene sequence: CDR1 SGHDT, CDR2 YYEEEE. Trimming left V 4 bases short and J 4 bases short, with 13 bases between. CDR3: CASSPTDDADTQYF. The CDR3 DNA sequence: TGTGCCAGCAGCCCGACGGATGACGCAGATACGCAGTATTTT. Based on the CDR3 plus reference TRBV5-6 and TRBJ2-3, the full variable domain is DAGVTQSPTHLIKTRGQQVTLRCSPKSGHDTVSWYQQALGQGPQFIFQYYEEEERQRGNFPDRFSGHQFPNYSSELNVNALLLGDSALYLCASSPTDDADTQYFGPGTRLTVL.

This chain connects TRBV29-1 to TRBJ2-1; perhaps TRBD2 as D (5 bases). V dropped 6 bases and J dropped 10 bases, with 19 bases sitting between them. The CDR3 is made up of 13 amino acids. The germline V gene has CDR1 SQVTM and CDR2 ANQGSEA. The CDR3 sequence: CSVSRAGAYEQFF. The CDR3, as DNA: TGCAGCGTCTCGCGGGCGGGCGCCTACGAGCAGTTCTTC.

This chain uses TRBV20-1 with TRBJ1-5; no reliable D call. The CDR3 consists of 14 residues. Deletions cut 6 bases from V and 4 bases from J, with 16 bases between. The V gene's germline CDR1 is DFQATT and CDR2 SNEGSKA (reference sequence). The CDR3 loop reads CSAETSGFNQPQHF. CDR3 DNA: TGCAGTGCAGAGACCTCCGGGTTTAATCAGCCCCAGCATTTT.

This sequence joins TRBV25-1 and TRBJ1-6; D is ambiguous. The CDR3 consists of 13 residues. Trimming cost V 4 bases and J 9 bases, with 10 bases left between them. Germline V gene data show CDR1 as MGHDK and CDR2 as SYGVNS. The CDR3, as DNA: TGTGCCAGCAGTGCCCTAGGGATTTCACCCCTCCACTTT. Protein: CASSALGISPLHF.

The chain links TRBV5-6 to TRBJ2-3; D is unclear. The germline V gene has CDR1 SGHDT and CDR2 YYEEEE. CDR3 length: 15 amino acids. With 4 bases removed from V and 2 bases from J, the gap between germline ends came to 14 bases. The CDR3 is CASSPVRRLTDTQYF. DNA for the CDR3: TGTGCCAGCAGCCCCGTCCGCAGACTCACAGATACGCAGTATTTT.

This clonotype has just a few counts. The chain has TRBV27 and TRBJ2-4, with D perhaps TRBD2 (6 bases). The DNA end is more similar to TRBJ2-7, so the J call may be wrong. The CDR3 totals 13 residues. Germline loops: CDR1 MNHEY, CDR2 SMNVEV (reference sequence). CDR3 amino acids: CASSRGLPYEQYF. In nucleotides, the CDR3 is TGTGCCAGCAGTAGGGGACTGCCGTACGAGCAGTACTTC.

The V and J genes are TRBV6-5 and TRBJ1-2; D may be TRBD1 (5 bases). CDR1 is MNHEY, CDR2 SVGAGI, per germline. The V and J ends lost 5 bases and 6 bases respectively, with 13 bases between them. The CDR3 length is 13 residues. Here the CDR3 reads CASSDVVGDGYTF. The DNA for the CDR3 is TGTGCCAGCAGTGACGTGGTGGGGGATGGCTACACCTTC.